Detailed here is one TCR beta chain. The CDR3 runs 13 residues. The germline V gene encodes CDR1 DFQATT and CDR2 SNEGSKA (reference sequence). V shed 3 bases, J shed 8 bases, and the junction held 5 bases outside the gene matches. These data belong to a study of blood T cell repertoires in COVID-19. Study-level background: Acute-phase and convalescent COVID-19 samples originated in the United States, Italy and Spain. The analysed material was cDNA or gDNA that came from T cells, B-cell-depleted T cells, or PBMCs.

Clones were read by immunoSEQ multiplex PCR, and TCRdb kept only the in-frame ones, dropping some. The table shows about 220,000 clones, with about 90% occurring only once. Material: peripheral blood. The source of this sequence is a man aged 35 to 55 with active or convalescent COVID-19. The V call is TRBV20-1, the J call TRBJ2-1; 9 nucleotides agree with TRBD2. The chain's CDR3 is CSASSGSRDEQFF. The CDR3 nucleotides are TGCAGTGCTAGTAGCGGGAGTCGGGATGAGCAGTTCTTC.